The rows below give T cell receptor beta chains drawn from one sample of a study of blood T cell repertoires in COVID-19. Only in-frame clones appear in the TCRdb table, and some are missing; sequencing was by immunoSEQ multiplex PCR. The sample has about 35,000 clones; about 83% are singletons. Material: peripheral blood. The origin of the receptors is a man in his fifties or sixties with acute or convalescent COVID-19. Both conserved end residues are part of each CDR3. The D gene is left open where the match is weak. Clone size, where shown, is once, few, many, or a class for clones that have expanded.

TRBD1 TRBJ1-4 TRBV3-1/TRBV3-2 . TGTGCCAGCAGCCAAGAGGGCAGGGGGCATGAAAAACTGTTTTTT CASSQEGRGHEKLFF
TRBD2 TRBJ2-5 TRBV25-1 . TGTGCCAGCAGCCTCTCCGGACTAGCGCAAGAGACCCAGTACTTC CASSLSGLAQETQYF
TRBD1 TRBJ2-7 TRBV27 few TGTGCCAGCAGTTTCGGGGACAGCTCCTACGAGCAGTACTTC CASSFGDSSYEQYF
. TRBJ1-2 TRBV11-2 . TGTGCCAGCAGCTTAGAACCAGCTAACTATGGCTACACCTTC CASSLEPANYGYTF
. TRBJ2-7 TRBV11-2 . TGTGCCAGCAGCCCAGAGGCCTCCCCGGGGTACGAGCAGTACTTC CASSPEASPGYEQYF
. TRBJ2-2 TRBV24-1 . TGTGCCACCAGTGAAAACAGGGACACCGGGGAGCTGTTTTTT CATSENRDTGELFF
. TRBJ2-7 TRBV12-3/TRBV12-4 . TGTGCCAGCAGTCCGGACTACCCTTACGAGCAGTACTTC CASSPDYPYEQYF
TRBD2 TRBJ2-2 TRBV4-2 . TGTGCCAGCAGCCAAGATCCCAGCGGGACGACCGGGGAGCTGTTTTTT CASSQDPSGTTGELFF
. TRBJ1-3 TRBV3-1/TRBV3-2 . TGTGCCAGCAGCCAAGACAGAAGCTCTGGAAACACCATATATTTT CASSQDRSSGNTIYF
. TRBJ2-2 TRBV6-6 . TGTGCCAGCAGTCCCGGACTGACCGTCCTGGACACCGGGGAGCTGTTTTTT CASSPGLTVLDTGELFF
TRBD1 TRBJ2-1 TRBV5-1 . TGCGCCAGCAATCTAGGACAGGGATATGAGCAGTTCTTC CASNLGQGYEQFF
TRBD1 TRBJ1-5 TRBV9 . TGTGCCAGCAGCGCAGCGGGGACAGGGGGCAGCAATCAGCCCCAGCATTTT CASSAAGTGGSNQPQHF
. TRBJ2-3 TRBV3-1/TRBV3-2 . TGTGCCAGCAGCCAAGATGGGGGCTTGGGAGATACGCAGTATTTT CASSQDGGLGDTQYF
TRBD1 TRBJ2-5 TRBV24-1 . TGTGCCACCAGTGCGATGGACAGGACGGTGGAGACCCAGTACTTC CATSAMDRTVETQYF
. TRBJ1-5 TRBV3-1/TRBV3-2 . TGTGCCAGCAGCCCTCAGACAGGCAATCAGCCCCAGCATTTT CASSPQTGNQPQHF
. TRBJ1-5 TRBV9 . TGTGCCAGCCAGCGGGAAGACAATCAGCCCCAGCATTTT CASQREDNQPQHF
TRBD1 TRBJ2-7 TRBV3-1/TRBV3-2 . TGTGCCAGCAGCCAAGAGCCTTTCTACAGGGGCAGCTCCTACGAGCAGTACTTC CASSQEPFYRGSSYEQYF
TRBD1 TRBJ2-1 TRBV5-1 . TGCGCCAGCACCCTTGGTGGGACAGGGCCCAATGAGCAGTTCTTC CASTLGGTGPNEQFF
. TRBJ2-2 TRBV11-2 . TGTGCCAGCAGCTTCCCCACGGGGATCGAGGGGAACACCGGGGAGCTGTTTTTT CASSFPTGIEGNTGELFF
. TRBJ1-6 TRBV27 . TGTGCCAGCTCGATGACCGGGACTATTGGATCACCCCTCCACTTT CASSMTGTIGSPLHF
. TRBJ1-1 TRBV3-1/TRBV3-2 . TGTGCCAGCAGCCAAGGAGGCCCTGAAGCTTTCTTT CASSQGGPEAFF
TRBD1 TRBJ2-2 TRBV4-1 . TGCGCCAGCAGCCAAGACCATCGGACAGGGGGGGGCACCGGGGAGCTGTTTTTT CASSQDHRTGGGTGELFF
TRBD1 TRBJ2-7 TRBV14 . TGTGCCAGCAGCCATTCCGGGACAGGGGAGTACTTC CASSHSGTGEYF
TRBD1 TRBJ1-1 TRBV13 . TGTGCCAGCAGCCCTCGACAGGGTAGTGGGACTGAAGCTTTCTTT CASSPRQGSGTEAFF
. TRBJ2-5 TRBV5-4 . TGTGCCAGCAGCCGACAGATCCAAGAGACCCAGTACTTC CASSRQIQETQYF
. TRBJ1-1 TRBV9 . TGTGCCAGCAGCGCGCCGTTAGGAGTCGGGACTGAAGCTTTCTTT CASSAPLGVGTEAFF